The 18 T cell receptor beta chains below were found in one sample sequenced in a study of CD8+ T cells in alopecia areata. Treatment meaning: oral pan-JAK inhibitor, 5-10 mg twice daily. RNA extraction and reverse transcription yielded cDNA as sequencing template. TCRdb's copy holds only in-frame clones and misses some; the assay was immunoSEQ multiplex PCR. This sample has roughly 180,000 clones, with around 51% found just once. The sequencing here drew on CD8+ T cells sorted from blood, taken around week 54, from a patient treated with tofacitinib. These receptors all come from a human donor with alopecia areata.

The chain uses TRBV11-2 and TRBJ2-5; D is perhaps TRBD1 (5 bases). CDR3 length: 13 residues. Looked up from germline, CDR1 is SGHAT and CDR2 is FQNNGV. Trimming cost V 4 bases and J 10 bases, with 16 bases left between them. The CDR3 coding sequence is TGTGCCAGCAGCTCCCGGACATGGCTTGGCCAGTACTTC. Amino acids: CASSSRTWLGQYF.

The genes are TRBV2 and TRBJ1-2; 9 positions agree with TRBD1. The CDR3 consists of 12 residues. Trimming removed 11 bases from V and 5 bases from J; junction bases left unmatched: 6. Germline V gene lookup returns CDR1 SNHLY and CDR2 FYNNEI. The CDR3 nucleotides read TGTGCCTCGACAGGGGGGGAGTATGGCTACACCTTC. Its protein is CASTGGEYGYTF.

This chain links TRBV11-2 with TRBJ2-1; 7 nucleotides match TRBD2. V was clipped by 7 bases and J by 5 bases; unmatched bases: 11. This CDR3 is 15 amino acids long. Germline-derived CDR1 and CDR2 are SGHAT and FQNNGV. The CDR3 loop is CASIRDSGGDNEQFF. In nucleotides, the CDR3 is TGTGCCAGCATTCGAGACTCGGGGGGTGACAATGAGCAGTTCTTC. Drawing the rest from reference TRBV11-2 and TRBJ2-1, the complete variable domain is EAGVAQSPRYKIIEKRQSVAFWCNPISGHATLYWYQQILGQGPKLLIQFQNNGVVDDSQLPKDRFSAERLKGVDSTLKIQPAKLEDSAVYLCASIRDSGGDNEQFFGPGTRLTVL.

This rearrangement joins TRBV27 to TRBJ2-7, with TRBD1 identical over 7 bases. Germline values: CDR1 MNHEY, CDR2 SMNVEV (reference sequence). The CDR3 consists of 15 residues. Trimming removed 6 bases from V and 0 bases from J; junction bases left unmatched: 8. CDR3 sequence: CASSFLTGRSYEQYF. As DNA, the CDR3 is TGTGCCAGCAGCTTCCTGACAGGGCGCTCCTACGAGCAGTACTTC.

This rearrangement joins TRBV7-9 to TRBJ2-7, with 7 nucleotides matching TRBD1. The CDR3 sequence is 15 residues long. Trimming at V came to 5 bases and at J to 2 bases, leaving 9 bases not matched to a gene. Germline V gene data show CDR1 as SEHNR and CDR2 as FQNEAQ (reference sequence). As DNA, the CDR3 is TGTGCCAGCAGCGGGGCCGGACAGGACCCCTACGAGCAGTACTTC. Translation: CASSGAGQDPYEQYF.

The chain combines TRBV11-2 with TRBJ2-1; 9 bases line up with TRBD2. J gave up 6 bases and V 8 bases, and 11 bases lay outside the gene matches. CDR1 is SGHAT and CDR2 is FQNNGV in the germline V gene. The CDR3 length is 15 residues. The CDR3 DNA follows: TGTGCCAGCGGAACGGGACTAGCCTTTCCCAATGAGCAGTTCTTC. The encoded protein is CASGTGLAFPNEQFF.

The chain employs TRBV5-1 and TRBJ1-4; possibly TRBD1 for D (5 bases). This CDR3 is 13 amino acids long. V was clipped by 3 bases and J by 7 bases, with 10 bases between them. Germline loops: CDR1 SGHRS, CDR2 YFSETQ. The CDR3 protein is CASSYGRGEKLFF. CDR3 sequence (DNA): TGCGCCAGCAGCTATGGGAGGGGTGAAAAACTGTTTTTT. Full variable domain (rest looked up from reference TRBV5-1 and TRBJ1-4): KAGVTQTPRYLIKTRGQQVTLSCSPISGHRSVSWYQQTPGQGLQFLFEYFSETQRNKGNFPGRFSGRQFSNSRSEMNVSTLELGDSALYLCASSYGRGEKLFFGSGTQLSVL.

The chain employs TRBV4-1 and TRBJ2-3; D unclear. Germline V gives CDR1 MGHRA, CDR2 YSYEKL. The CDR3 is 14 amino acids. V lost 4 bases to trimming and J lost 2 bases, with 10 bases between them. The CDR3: CASSLRLLTDTQYF. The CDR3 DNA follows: TGCGCCAGCAGCCTACGACTGCTCACAGATACGCAGTATTTT.

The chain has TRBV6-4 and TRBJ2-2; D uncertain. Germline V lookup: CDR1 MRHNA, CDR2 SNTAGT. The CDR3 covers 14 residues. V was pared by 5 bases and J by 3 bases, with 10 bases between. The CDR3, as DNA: TGTGCCAGCAGTTATTCCCGGGACACCGGGGAGCTGTTTTTT. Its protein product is CASSYSRDTGELFF.

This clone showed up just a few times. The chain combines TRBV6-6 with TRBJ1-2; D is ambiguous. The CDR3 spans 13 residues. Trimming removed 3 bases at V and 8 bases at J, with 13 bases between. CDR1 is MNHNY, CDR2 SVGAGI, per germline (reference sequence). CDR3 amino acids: CASSYGESAGYTF. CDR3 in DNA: TGTGCCAGCAGTTATGGGGAGTCGGCCGGCTACACCTTC.

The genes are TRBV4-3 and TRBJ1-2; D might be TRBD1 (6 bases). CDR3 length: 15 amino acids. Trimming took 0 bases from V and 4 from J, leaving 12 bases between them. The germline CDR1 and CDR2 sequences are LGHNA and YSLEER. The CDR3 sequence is CASSQDSTGSYGYTF. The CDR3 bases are TGCGCCAGCAGCCAAGATAGTACAGGGAGCTATGGCTACACCTTC.

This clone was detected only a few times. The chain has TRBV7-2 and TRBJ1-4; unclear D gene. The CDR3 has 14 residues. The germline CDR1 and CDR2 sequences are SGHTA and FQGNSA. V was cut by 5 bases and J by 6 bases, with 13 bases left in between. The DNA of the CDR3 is TGTGCCAGCAGCCCACTAACGGCGGATGAAAAACTGTTTTTT. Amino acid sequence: CASSPLTADEKLFF. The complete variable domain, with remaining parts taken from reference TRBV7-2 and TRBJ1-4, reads GAGVSQSPSNKVTEKGKDVELRCDPISGHTALYWYRQSLGQGLEFLIYFQGNSAPDKSGLPSDRFSAERTGGSVSTLTIQRTQQEDSAVYLCASSPLTADEKLFFGSGTQLSVL.

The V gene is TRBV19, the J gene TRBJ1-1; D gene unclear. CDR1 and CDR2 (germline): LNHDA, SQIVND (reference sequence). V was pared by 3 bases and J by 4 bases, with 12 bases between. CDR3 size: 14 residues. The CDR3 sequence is CASSIFGLGTEAFF. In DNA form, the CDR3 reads TGTGCCAGTAGTATCTTCGGGTTAGGCACTGAAGCTTTCTTT. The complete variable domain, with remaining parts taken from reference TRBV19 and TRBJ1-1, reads DGGITQSPKYLFRKEGQNVTLSCEQNLNHDAMYWYRQDPGQGLRLIYYSQIVNDFQKGDIAEGYSVSREKKESFPLTVTSAQKNPTAFYLCASSIFGLGTEAFFGQGTRLTVV.

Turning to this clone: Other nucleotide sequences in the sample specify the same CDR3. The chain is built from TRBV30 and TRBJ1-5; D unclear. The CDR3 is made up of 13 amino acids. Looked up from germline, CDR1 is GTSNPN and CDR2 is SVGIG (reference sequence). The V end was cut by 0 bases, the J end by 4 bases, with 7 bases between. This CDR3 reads CAWSVEGNQPQHF. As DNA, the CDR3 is TGTGCCTGGAGTGTGGAAGGGAATCAGCCCCAGCATTTT.

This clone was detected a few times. CDR3 sequence: CASSGAGAGWNEQFF. For the CDR3, the DNA is TGTGCCAGCAGCGGTGCGGGGGCAGGGTGGAATGAGCAGTTCTTC. The chain uses TRBV16 and TRBJ2-1; tentative D call: TRBD2 (7 bases). This CDR3 contains 15 residues. Trimming pared 5 bases from V and 7 bases from J, leaving 18 bases between. Germline V gene data show CDR1 as KGHSY and CDR2 as FQNENV.

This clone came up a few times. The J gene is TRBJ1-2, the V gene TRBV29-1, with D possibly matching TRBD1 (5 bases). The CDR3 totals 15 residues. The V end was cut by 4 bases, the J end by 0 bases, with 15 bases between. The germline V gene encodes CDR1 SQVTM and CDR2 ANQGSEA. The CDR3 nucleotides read TGCAGCGTTGCAAGGGGCGCCAATCCTAACTATGGCTACACCTTC. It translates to CSVARGANPNYGYTF.

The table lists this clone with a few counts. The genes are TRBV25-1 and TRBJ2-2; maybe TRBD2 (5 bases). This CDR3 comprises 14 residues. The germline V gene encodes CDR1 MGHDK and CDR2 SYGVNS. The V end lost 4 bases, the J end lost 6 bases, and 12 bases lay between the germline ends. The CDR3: CASSGWRLAGELFF. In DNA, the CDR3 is TGTGCCAGCAGTGGTTGGAGGCTGGCCGGGGAGCTGTTTTTT. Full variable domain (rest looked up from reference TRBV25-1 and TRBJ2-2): EADIYQTPRYLVIGTGKKITLECSQTMGHDKMYWYQQDPGMELHLIHYSYGVNSTEKGDLSSESTVSRIRTEHFPLTLESARPSHTSQYLCASSGWRLAGELFFGEGSRLTVL.

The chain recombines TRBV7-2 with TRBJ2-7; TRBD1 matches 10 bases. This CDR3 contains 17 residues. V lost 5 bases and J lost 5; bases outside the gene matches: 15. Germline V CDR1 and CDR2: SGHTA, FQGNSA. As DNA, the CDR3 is TGTGCCAGCAGCCCCCTTCACTCGGACAGGGGGATCGACGAGCAGTACTTC. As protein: CASSPLHSDRGIDEQYF.